Given below is one TCR beta chain in context. The authors' processing: Amplification of reference gene primers was used by the study to estimate nucleated cell counts. Profiled with immunoSEQ multiplex PCR; TCRdb holds only in-frame clones, not every one. V and J calls and clone size are copied from that table; D and trimming were computed from the DNA. Counted here are over 150,000 clones, more than 90% occurring once; the ten biggest clones make up 0.5% to 0.55%. Germline CDR1 is SEHNR and CDR2 is FQNEAQ (reference sequence). The germline V and J ends were trimmed by 5 bases and 6 bases, with 15 bases remaining between them. CDR3 length: 14 amino acids. The sample comes from a study of blood T cell repertoires in COVID-19. Across the study: The United States, Italy and Spain were the sources of the acute and convalescent COVID-19 samples. PBMCs, B-cell-depleted T cells, or T cells were the source of the cDNA or gDNA that made up the material.

V gene TRBV7-9 combines with J gene TRBJ2-3, with D possibly being TRBD2 (7 bases). The TCR originated in a man aged 50 or older with acute or convalescent COVID-19. Sequenced input: peripheral blood. Written as DNA, the CDR3 is TGTGCCAGCAGCCCTCCGGGGGGCCCGGATACGCAGTATTTT. Translation gives CASSPPGGPDTQYF.